This T cell receptor beta chain was sequenced during a study of cytomegalovirus exposure and HLA in healthy donors. Study-level results: Most sequenced TCRs were rare (though some public TCRs occurred in many donors). The listing of approximately 160 TCR beta chains classed them as cytomegalovirus-associated. In vitro work confirmed that a few CMV-associated chains recognize CMV antigens.

Separate from the roughly 670-subject first cohort, the approximately 120-subject validation cohort was the one that the donors belonged to. Germline lookup yields CDR1 PRHDT and CDR2 FYEKMQ (reference sequence). J was trimmed by 7 bases and V by 3 bases; bases with no gene match: 8. The CDR3 loop spans 16 amino acids. Here immunoSEQ multiplex PCR was the method, and the copy in TCRdb shows in-frame clones only, minus some. The sample gives about 160,000 clones, over 85% of which show up once; 4% to 5% is in the top ten. Comment on this clone: What it binds is unknown.

The rearrangement uses TRBV13 and TRBJ2-2; 10 positions match TRBD2. Sequenced sample: PBMCs. The source is a man between 18 and 29 years old in good health and CMV-seropositive. CDR3 amino acids: CASSFLAGERNGELFF. The DNA for the CDR3 is TGTGCCAGCAGCTTTCTAGCGGGAGAACGAAACGGGGAGCTGTTTTTT.